The 27 T cell receptor beta chains below all came from one sample that was sequenced in a study of T-cell memory formation after mild COVID-19. TCRdb processed the 5' RACE reads anew with MiXCR; each CDR3 protein has one entry. Among roughly 600,000 distinct CDR3 sequences listed, 15% to 20% were seen once. The sequenced material came from PBMCs or a T cell subset sorted from them (not recorded which). Every receptor here comes from an adult woman who had mild COVID-19 (a few samples of this study predate the infection). Cell type and time point are not known.

V gene TRBV30 combines with J gene TRBJ1-5; D call uncertain. Per the germline V gene, CDR1 is GTSNPN and CDR2 is SVGIG (reference sequence). Deletions cut 0 bases from V and 4 bases from J, with 10 bases between. The CDR3 runs 14 residues. The CDR3 sequence: CAWSVLEVNQPQHF. CDR3 sequence (DNA): TGTGCCTGGAGTGTACTGGAGGTTAATCAGCCCCAGCATTTT.

This clonotype turned up a few times. The genes are TRBV4-2 and TRBJ1-5; D is unclear. The CDR3 covers 15 residues. Germline CDR1 reads LGHNA; CDR2 reads YNFKEQ. Trimming took 0 bases from V and 4 from J, leaving 10 bases between them. The CDR3, as DNA: TGTGCCAGCAGCCAAGAGGCAGAGATGAATCAGCCCCAGCATTTT. Its protein is CASSQEAEMNQPQHF.

This clonotype was seen a handful of times. V and J are TRBV24-1 and TRBJ2-1; D assignment may be TRBD1 or TRBD2 (5 bases each). Trimming took 7 bases from V and 12 from J, leaving 12 bases between them. This CDR3 comprises 11 residues. Germline V lookup: CDR1 KGHDR, CDR2 SFDVKD. CDR3 sequence (DNA): TGTGCCACCAGCCGTTCAGGGAGGCAGTTCTTC. Its translation is CATSRSGRQFF.

The CDR3 DNA is TGTGCCAGCAGCTTAGCTAACGGACAGGGGCGGAACACTGAAGCTTTCTTT. It specifies CASSLANGQGRNTEAFF. The chain carries TRBV7-3 and TRBJ1-1; TRBD1 agrees at 9 bases. J lost 1 base, V lost 2 bases, and 8 bases had no gene match. Per germline, CDR1 SGHTA and CDR2 FQGTGA. The CDR3 covers 17 residues.

In its sample, this clonotype was seen many times. Written as DNA, the CDR3 is TGCAGCGTTGCTGTGGTCTCCTACGAGCAGTACTTC. Its translation is CSVAVVSYEQYF. The rearrangement uses TRBV29-1 and TRBJ2-7; D is uncertain. CDR1 SQVTM and CDR2 ANQGSEA come from the germline V gene. The CDR3 covers 12 residues. Trimming pared 4 bases from V and 0 bases from J, leaving 7 bases between.

This clonotype occurred once. The chain joins TRBV11-2 to TRBJ2-2, with 12 bases identical to TRBD1. Germline V lookup: CDR1 SGHAT, CDR2 FQNNGV. V was pared by 5 bases and J by 4 bases, with 14 bases of the junction left unmatched. The CDR3 has 19 residues. CDR3 coding DNA: TGTGCCAGCAGCGGGACGTACGGGACAGGGGGCGGTGGCACCGGGGAGCTGTTTTTT. Its protein is CASSGTYGTGGGGTGELFF.

The chain carries TRBV3-1 and TRBJ2-3, with 7 bases identical to TRBD2. CDR3 length: 15 residues. The germline gives CDR1 LGHDT, CDR2 YNNKEL (reference sequence). J gave up 4 bases and V 4 bases, and 8 bases lay outside the gene matches. CDR3 coding DNA: TGTGCCAGCAGCCCACCCGGGGGGTACGCAGATACGCAGTATTTT. The encoded protein is CASSPPGGYADTQYF.

The CDR3 region has the DNA TGTGCCACTTCCGACCCGGGGTCTAGCACAGATACGCAGTATTTT. It codes for CATSDPGSSTDTQYF. This sequence joins TRBV24-1 and TRBJ2-3; a possible D gene is TRBD2 (5 bases). The V end was cut by 10 bases, the J end by 0 bases, with 16 bases between. The CDR3 has 15 amino acids. Germline CDR1 KGHDR, CDR2 SFDVKD.

J is TRBJ2-5 and V is TRBV19; D might be TRBD1 (5 bases). The CDR3 spans 13 residues. The ends were cut back, 5 bases at V and 3 bases at J, with 10 bases in the middle. Germline V gene data show CDR1 as LNHDA and CDR2 as SQIVND (reference sequence). CDR3 protein: CASSWAGKETQYF. For the CDR3, the DNA is TGTGCCAGTAGTTGGGCAGGGAAAGAGACCCAGTACTTC.

This clonotype was seen ten or more times. This chain uses TRBV6-2 or TRBV6-3 with TRBJ2-1, with a weak D call TRBD2 (6 bases). CDR1 is MNHEY and CDR2 is SVGEGT in the germline V gene. V dropped 5 bases and J dropped 0 bases, with 26 bases sitting between them. The CDR3 is 20 amino acids. CDR3 DNA: TGTGCCAGCAGTGACCTTGTCGCTCAGAATCGGGGGAGCTCCTACAATGAGCAGTTCTTC. Translated: CASSDLVAQNRGSSYNEQFF.

The V call is TRBV12-3 or TRBV12-4, the J call TRBJ2-1, with D uncertain. V was clipped by 5 bases and J by 4 bases, with 9 bases between them. There are 13 residues in the CDR3. The CDR3 DNA sequence: TGTGCCAGCAGTAGCGTTCTATACAATGAGCAGTTCTTC. Protein: CASSSVLYNEQFF.

The rearrangement links TRBV4-3 to TRBJ2-7; D remains ambiguous. The CDR3 sequence is 14 residues long. Per germline, CDR1 LGHNA and CDR2 YSLEER. Between the trimmed V and J ends, which lost 4 bases and 0 bases, there was a span of 10 bases. CDR3 residues: CASSPQESSYEQYF. In nucleotides, the CDR3 is TGCGCCAGCAGCCCTCAGGAGAGCTCCTACGAGCAGTACTTC.

The J gene is TRBJ2-7, the V gene TRBV7-9; D is unresolved. This CDR3 has 13 residues. Germline V gives CDR1 SEHNR, CDR2 FQNEAQ (reference sequence). Trimming shortened V by 1 base and J by 7 bases, and 11 bases separated the two germline ends. DNA for the CDR3: TGTGCCAGCAGCTTAGGGACCCACGGAGAGCAGTACTTC. Amino acid sequence: CASSLGTHGEQYF.

The chain carries TRBV5-1 and TRBJ2-7; 7 bases map to TRBD1. The CDR3 length is 13 residues. CDR1 SGHRS and CDR2 YFSETQ come from the germline V gene. The trim removed 4 bases at V and 5 bases at J, leaving 6 bases unmatched. The CDR3 is CASSADRLNEQYF. The CDR3 coding sequence is TGCGCCAGCAGCGCGGACAGGTTGAACGAGCAGTACTTC.

The chain is built from TRBV7-9 and TRBJ1-2; 11 bases match TRBD1. CDR3 length: 16 residues. Germline-derived CDR1 and CDR2 are SEHNR and FQNEAQ (reference sequence). V was clipped by 3 bases and J by 4 bases; unmatched bases: 7. The CDR3 region is CASSFGQGAGGYGYTF. CDR3 coding DNA: TGTGCCAGCAGCTTCGGACAGGGGGCTGGCGGCTATGGCTACACCTTC.

The chain joins TRBV7-9 to TRBJ1-6, with D unclear. The germline V gene encodes CDR1 SEHNR and CDR2 FQNEAQ (reference sequence). This CDR3 comprises 19 residues. The V end lost 1 base, the J end lost 3 bases, and 19 bases lay between the germline ends. In DNA form, the CDR3 reads TGTGCCAGCAGCTTAGTTGGCAGGAAGACCGAAAACTATAATTCACCCCTCCACTTT. This gives the protein CASSLVGRKTENYNSPLHF.

This clonotype was observed a handful of times. This chain links TRBV5-1 with TRBJ1-4; tentative D call: TRBD1 (6 bases). The germline CDR1 and CDR2 sequences are SGHRS and YFSETQ. Trimming cost V 2 bases and J 4 bases, with 12 bases left between them. The CDR3 contains 15 residues. The DNA for the CDR3 is TGCGCCAGCAGCTTTACGGGGGCTGTTAATGAAAAACTGTTTTTT. Protein: CASSFTGAVNEKLFF.

The chain carries TRBV5-1 and TRBJ1-2; 7 nucleotides align to TRBD1. This CDR3 is built from 16 residues. The germline V gene encodes CDR1 SGHRS and CDR2 YFSETQ. V lost 1 base to trimming and J lost 9 bases; unmatched junction nucleotides: 15. CDR3 in amino acids: CASSLRIQQGPARYTF. The CDR3 DNA reads TGCGCCAGCAGCTTGCGGATACAACAGGGGCCGGCACGCTACACCTTC.

This clonotype was seen ten or more times. The chain employs TRBV4-2 and TRBJ2-1, with TRBD2 as a possible D gene (6 bases). CDR3 length: 16 residues. Trimming cost V 3 bases and J 1 base, with 13 bases left between them. CDR1 and CDR2 (germline): LGHNA, YNFKEQ. The CDR3 DNA reads TGTGCCAGCAGCCATCACTCGGGAGATTCCTACAATGAGCAGTTCTTC. It is translated as CASSHHSGDSYNEQFF.

This rearrangement joins TRBV4-3 to TRBJ2-7, with D perhaps assigned TRBD1 or TRBD2 (7 bases each). Trimming pared 1 base from V and 6 bases from J, leaving 16 bases between. The CDR3 length is 15 residues. Germline V gives CDR1 LGHNA, CDR2 YSLEER. CDR3 residues: CASSQAPGGRGEQYF. Here the CDR3 DNA reads TGCGCCAGCAGCCAAGCCCCAGGGGGGAGGGGCGAGCAGTACTTC.

This clonotype was recorded a few times. The rearrangement uses TRBV18 and TRBJ2-1, with 7 bases lining up with TRBD2. CDR1 is KGHSH and CDR2 is LQKENI in the germline V gene. V was pared by 3 bases and J by 9 bases, with 14 bases of the junction left unmatched. This CDR3 comprises 16 residues. In nucleotides, the CDR3 is TGTGCCAGCTCACCTCGAGCGGGCGGGGGATCTGGTGAGCAGTTCTTC. Its protein product is CASSPRAGGGSGEQFF.

The chain couples TRBV7-2 to TRBJ2-3; TRBD2 aligns across 7 bases. This CDR3 is built from 16 residues. The V segment lost 1 base and the J segment 6 bases; nucleotides outside the gene matches: 10. Germline loops: CDR1 SGHTA, CDR2 FQGNSA. DNA for the CDR3: TGTGCCAGCAGCTTAGGTGGGGCGGGAGTTGGGGATACGCAGTATTTT. Translating gives CASSLGGAGVGDTQYF.

This clonotype turned up a few times. The V call is TRBV5-1, the J call TRBJ1-1; D is ambiguous. Looked up from germline, CDR1 is SGHRS and CDR2 is YFSETQ. Trimming left V 0 bases short and J 1 base short, with 7 bases between. This CDR3 is built from 14 residues. Here the CDR3 reads CASSLGQENTEAFF. The CDR3 DNA is TGCGCCAGCAGCTTGGGTCAGGAGAACACTGAAGCTTTCTTT. The whole variable domain, filled in from reference TRBV5-1 and TRBJ1-1, reads KAGVTQTPRYLIKTRGQQVTLSCSPISGHRSVSWYQQTPGQGLQFLFEYFSETQRNKGNFPGRFSGRQFSNSRSEMNVSTLELGDSALYLCASSLGQENTEAFFGQGTRLTVV.

The chain recombines TRBV4-3 with TRBJ2-6; no firm D call. The CDR3 extends over 17 amino acids. Looked up from germline, CDR1 is LGHNA and CDR2 is YSLEER. The V and J ends lost 0 bases and 0 bases respectively, with 9 bases between them. In nucleotides, the CDR3 is TGCGCCAGCAGCCAAGATCCCTCTCACTCTGGGGCCAACGTCCTGACTTTC. Translating it yields CASSQDPSHSGANVLTF.

V gene TRBV3-1 combines with J gene TRBJ1-1; the D gene is possibly TRBD1 (6 bases). V was shortened by 1 base and J by 4 bases, with 16 bases between the two germline ends. CDR1 LGHDT and CDR2 YNNKEL come from the germline V gene (reference sequence). CDR3 size: 16 residues. CDR3 bases: TGTGCCAGCAGCCAAGTGTCCCTCGGGGGGGCCACTGAAGCTTTCTTT. Translated, it gives CASSQVSLGGATEAFF.

This clonotype was picked up a small number of times. The J gene is TRBJ2-3, the V gene TRBV7-3; D uncertain. The germline V gene has CDR1 SGHTA and CDR2 FQGTGA. Trimming stripped 5 bases from V and 8 bases from J, with 11 bases between. The CDR3 totals 12 residues. The CDR3 region has the DNA TGTGCCAGCAGCCTTGAGTTGGGTACGCAGTATTTT. Encoded protein: CASSLELGTQYF. Full variable domain (outside the CDR3, taken from reference TRBV7-3 and TRBJ2-3): GAGVSQTPSNKVTEKGKYVELRCDPISGHTALYWYRQSLGQGPEFLIYFQGTGAADDSGLPNDRFFAVRPEGSVSTLKIQRTERGDSAVYLCASSLELGTQYFGPGTRLTVL.

In its sample, this clonotype was seen a few times. This chain connects TRBV15 to TRBJ1-4; D unresolved. The CDR3 runs 15 residues. Per the germline V gene, CDR1 is LNHNV and CDR2 is YYDKDF (reference sequence). V lost 1 base to trimming and J lost 8 bases, with 14 bases between them. CDR3 sequence: CATSRAYELGEKLFF. The CDR3 DNA is TGTGCCACCAGCAGAGCTTACGAATTGGGAGAAAAACTGTTTTTT.